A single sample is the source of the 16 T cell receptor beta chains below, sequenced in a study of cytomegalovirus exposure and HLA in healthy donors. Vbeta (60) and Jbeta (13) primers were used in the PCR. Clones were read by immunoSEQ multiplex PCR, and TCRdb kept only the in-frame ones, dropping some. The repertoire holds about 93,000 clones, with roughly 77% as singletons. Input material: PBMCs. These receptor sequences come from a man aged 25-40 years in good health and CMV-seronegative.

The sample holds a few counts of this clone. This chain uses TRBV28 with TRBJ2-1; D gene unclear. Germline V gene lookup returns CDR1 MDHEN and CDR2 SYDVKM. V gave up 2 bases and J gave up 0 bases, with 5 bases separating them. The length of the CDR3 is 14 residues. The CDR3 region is CASSLPSSYNEQFF. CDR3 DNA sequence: TGTGCCAGCAGTTTACCGAGCTCCTACAATGAGCAGTTCTTC.

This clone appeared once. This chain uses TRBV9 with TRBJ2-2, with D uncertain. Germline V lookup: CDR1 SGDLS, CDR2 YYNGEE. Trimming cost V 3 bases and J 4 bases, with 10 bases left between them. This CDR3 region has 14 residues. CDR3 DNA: TGTGCCAGCAGCGGGTACAGAAGCACCGGGGAGCTGTTTTTT. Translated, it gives CASSGYRSTGELFF.

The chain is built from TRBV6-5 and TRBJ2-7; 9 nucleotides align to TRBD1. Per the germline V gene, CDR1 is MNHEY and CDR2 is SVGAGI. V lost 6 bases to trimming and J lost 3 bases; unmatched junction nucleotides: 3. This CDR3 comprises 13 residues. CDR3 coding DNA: TGTGCCAGCAGGACAGGGGGAAGCTACGAGCAGTACTTC. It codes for CASRTGGSYEQYF.

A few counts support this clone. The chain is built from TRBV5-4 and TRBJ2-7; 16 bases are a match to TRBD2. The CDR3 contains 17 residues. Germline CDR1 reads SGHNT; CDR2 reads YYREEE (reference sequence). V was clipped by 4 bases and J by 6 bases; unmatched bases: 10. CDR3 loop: CASSPGTSGRETSEQYF. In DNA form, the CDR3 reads TGTGCCAGCAGCCCCGGGACTAGCGGGAGGGAAACTAGCGAGCAGTACTTC.

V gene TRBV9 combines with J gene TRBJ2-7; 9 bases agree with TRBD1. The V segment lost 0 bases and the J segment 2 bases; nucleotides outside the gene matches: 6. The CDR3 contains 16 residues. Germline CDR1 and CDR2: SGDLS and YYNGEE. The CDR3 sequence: CASSVGGDRAPYEQYF. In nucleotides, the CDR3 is TGTGCCAGCAGCGTAGGAGGGGACAGGGCACCCTACGAGCAGTACTTC.

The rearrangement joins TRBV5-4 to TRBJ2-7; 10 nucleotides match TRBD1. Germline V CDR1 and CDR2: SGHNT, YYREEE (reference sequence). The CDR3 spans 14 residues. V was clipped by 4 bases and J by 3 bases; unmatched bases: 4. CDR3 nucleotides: TGTGCCAGCAGCGCCGGGACAGGGGTCTACGAGCAGTACTTC. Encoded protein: CASSAGTGVYEQYF. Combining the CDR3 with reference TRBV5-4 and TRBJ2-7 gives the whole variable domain ETGVTQSPTHLIKTRGQQVTLRCSSQSGHNTVSWYQQALGQGPQFIFQYYREEENGRGNFPPRFSGLQFPNYSSELNVNALELDDSALYLCASSAGTGVYEQYFGPGTRLTVT.

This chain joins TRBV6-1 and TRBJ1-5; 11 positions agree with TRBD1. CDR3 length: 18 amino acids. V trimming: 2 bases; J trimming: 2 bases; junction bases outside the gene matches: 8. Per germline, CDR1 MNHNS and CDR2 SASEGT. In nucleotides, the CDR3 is TGTGCCAGCAGTGAAATTCGGACAGGGGGCTACGGCAATCAGCCCCAGCATTTT. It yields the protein CASSEIRTGGYGNQPQHF.

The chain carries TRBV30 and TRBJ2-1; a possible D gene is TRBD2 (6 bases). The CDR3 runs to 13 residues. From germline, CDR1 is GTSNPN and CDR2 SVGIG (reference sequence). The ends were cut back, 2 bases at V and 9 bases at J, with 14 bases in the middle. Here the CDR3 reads CAWSSGLEGEQFF. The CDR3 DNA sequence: TGTGCCTGGAGTAGCGGGCTCGAGGGTGAGCAGTTCTTC. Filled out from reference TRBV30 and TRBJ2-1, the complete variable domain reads SQTIHQWPATLVQPVGSPLSLECTVEGTSNPNLYWYRQAAGRGLQLLFYSVGIGQISSEVPQNLSASRPQDRQFILSSKKLLLSDSGFYLCAWSSGLEGEQFFGPGTRLTVL.

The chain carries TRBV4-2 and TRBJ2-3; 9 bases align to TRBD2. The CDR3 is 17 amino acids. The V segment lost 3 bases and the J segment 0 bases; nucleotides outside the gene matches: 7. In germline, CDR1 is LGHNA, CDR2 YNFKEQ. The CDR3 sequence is CASSHDGAGGSTDTQYF. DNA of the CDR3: TGTGCCAGCAGCCACGACGGGGCGGGGGGGAGCACAGATACGCAGTATTTT.

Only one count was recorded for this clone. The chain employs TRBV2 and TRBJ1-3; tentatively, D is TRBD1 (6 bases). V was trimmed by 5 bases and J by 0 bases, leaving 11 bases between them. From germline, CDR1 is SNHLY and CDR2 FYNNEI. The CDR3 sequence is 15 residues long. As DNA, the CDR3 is TGTGCCAGCAGTCGACAGGTCCTCTCTGGAAACACCATATATTTT. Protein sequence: CASSRQVLSGNTIYF.

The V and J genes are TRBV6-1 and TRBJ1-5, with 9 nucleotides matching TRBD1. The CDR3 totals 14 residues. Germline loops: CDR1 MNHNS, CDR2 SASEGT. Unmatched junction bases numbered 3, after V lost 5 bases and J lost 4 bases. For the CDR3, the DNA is TGTGCCAGCAGTCCCGGGACAGGGAATCAGCCCCAGCATTTT. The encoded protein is CASSPGTGNQPQHF.

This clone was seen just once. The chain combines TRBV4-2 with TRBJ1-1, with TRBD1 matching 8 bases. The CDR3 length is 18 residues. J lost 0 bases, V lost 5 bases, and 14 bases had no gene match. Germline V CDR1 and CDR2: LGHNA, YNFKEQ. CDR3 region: CASSTRDRRIPLNTEAFF. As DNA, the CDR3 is TGTGCCAGCAGCACGAGGGACAGGAGGATCCCATTGAACACTGAAGCTTTCTTT.

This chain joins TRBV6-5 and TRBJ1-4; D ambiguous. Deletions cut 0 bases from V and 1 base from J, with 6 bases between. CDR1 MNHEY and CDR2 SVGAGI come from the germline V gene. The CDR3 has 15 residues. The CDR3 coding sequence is TGTGCCAGCAGTTACTCGGGGAGAACTAATGAAAAACTGTTTTTT. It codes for CASSYSGRTNEKLFF.

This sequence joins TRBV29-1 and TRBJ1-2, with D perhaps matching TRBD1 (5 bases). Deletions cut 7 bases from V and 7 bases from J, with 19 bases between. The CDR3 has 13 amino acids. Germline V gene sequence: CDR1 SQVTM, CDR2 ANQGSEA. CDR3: CSAYSTVRGGYTF. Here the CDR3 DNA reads TGCAGCGCCTATTCGACTGTTAGGGGTGGCTACACCTTC. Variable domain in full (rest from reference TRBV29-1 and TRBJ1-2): SAVISQKPSRDICQRGTSLTIQCQVDSQVTMMFWYRQQPGQSLTLIATANQGSEATYESGFVIDKFPISRPNLTFSTLTVSNMSPEDSSIYLCSAYSTVRGGYTFGSGTRLTVV.

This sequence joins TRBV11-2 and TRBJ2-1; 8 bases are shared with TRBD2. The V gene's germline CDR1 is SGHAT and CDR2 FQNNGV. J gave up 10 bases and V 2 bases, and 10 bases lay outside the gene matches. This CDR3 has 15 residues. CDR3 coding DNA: TGTGCCAGCAGCTTACTTCGCGGGAGGTTCGTAGAGCAGTTCTTC. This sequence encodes CASSLLRGRFVEQFF.

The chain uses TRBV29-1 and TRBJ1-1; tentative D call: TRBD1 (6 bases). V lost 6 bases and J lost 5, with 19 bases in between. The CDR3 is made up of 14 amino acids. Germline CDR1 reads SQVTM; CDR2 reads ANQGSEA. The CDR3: CSVDTGPRRTEAFF. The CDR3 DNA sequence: TGCAGCGTGGATACAGGGCCCCGACGGACTGAAGCTTTCTTT.